These 11 T cell receptor beta chains share one sample of origin, sequenced in a study of T cell changes during pregnancy in multiple sclerosis. Measured with immunoSEQ multiplex PCR; TCRdb has only the in-frame clones, and not every one. The sample holds approximately 52,000 clones, 92% seen once. The sample consisted of CD4+ T cells from peripheral blood mononuclear cells, taken after pregnancy. All receptors come from a female donor with multiple sclerosis, enrolled in a pregnancy study.

The chain links TRBV6-5 to TRBJ2-7; TRBD1 aligns across 9 bases. Germline V gene lookup returns CDR1 MNHEY and CDR2 SVGAGI. This CDR3 region has 15 residues. V was clipped by 0 bases and J by 5 bases; unmatched bases: 5. In DNA, the CDR3 is TGTGCCAGCAGTTACTCGGACAGGGGTTACGACGAGCAGTACTTC. Translated, it gives CASSYSDRGYDEQYF.

This clone was seen a handful of times. The CDR3 sequence: CSVDGDLGTQYF. The CDR3 DNA reads as TGCAGCGTTGATGGAGACCTAGGGACCCAGTACTTC. The chain carries TRBV29-1 and TRBJ2-5; D gene unclear. Trimming shortened V by 3 bases and J by 7 bases, and 12 bases separated the two germline ends. This CDR3 has 12 amino acids. Germline CDR1 is SQVTM and CDR2 is ANQGSEA.

This clone was seen a handful of times. The chain carries TRBV2 and TRBJ1-1, with D maybe TRBD1 (5 bases). CDR3 length: 14 residues. Trimming removed 6 bases from V and 0 bases from J, with 11 bases in between. CDR1 and CDR2 from the germline V gene are SNHLY and FYNNEI. This chain's CDR3 is CASSRQNMNTEAFF. In nucleotides, the CDR3 is TGTGCCAGCAGCCGACAGAACATGAACACTGAAGCTTTCTTT.

The gene calls are TRBV7-2 and TRBJ2-2; 9 nucleotides match TRBD1. The V gene's germline CDR1 is SGHTA and CDR2 FQGNSA. Trimming removed 3 bases from V and 5 bases from J; junction bases left unmatched: 4. The CDR3 is 15 residues long. The CDR3, as DNA: TGTGCCAGCAGCTTCGGGACAGGGTTAACCGGGGAGCTGTTTTTT. Translated, it gives CASSFGTGLTGELFF.

V usage is TRBV19 and J usage is TRBJ1-5, with TRBD1 identical over 10 bases. The CDR3 extends over 15 amino acids. The V gene end was trimmed by 6 bases and the J gene end by 5 bases; junction bases not matched to a gene: 7. Germline CDR1 LNHDA, CDR2 SQIVND (reference sequence). The CDR3 reads CASSGRQGADQPQHF. The CDR3 DNA reads as TGTGCCAGTAGCGGAAGACAGGGGGCGGATCAGCCCCAGCATTTT.

The count of this clone is one. The V call is TRBV4-3, the J call TRBJ1-2; 9 bases match TRBD1. Germline trimming cut 1 base from V and 4 bases from J; bases unmatched to any gene: 10. CDR1 and CDR2 (germline): LGHNA, YSLEER. This CDR3 has 17 residues. The CDR3 here is CASSQGELGTGFYGYTF. DNA of the CDR3: TGCGCCAGCAGCCAAGGGGAGCTTGGGACAGGGTTCTATGGCTACACCTTC.

The chain links TRBV9 to TRBJ1-4; D is unclear. The CDR3 is 15 residues long. Looked up from germline, CDR1 is SGDLS and CDR2 is YYNGEE. Trimming cost V 4 bases and J 7 bases, with 17 bases left between them. The CDR3 region has the DNA TGTGCCAGCAGCCAACGAGAGGGAGTCGGTGAAAAACTGTTTTTT. Its translation: CASSQREGVGEKLFF.

V is TRBV4-3 and J is TRBJ1-3; the D is unclear. This CDR3 region has 16 residues. The V gene lost 1 base and the J gene lost 2 bases, with 12 bases spanning the gap. Germline CDR1 is LGHNA and CDR2 is YSLEER. The CDR3 coding sequence is TGCGCCAGCAGCCAAGGGACCCGGACTCCTGGAAACACCATATATTTT. Amino acid sequence: CASSQGTRTPGNTIYF.

The chain joins TRBV29-1 to TRBJ1-1; D might be TRBD1 (6 bases). This CDR3 region has 16 residues. In germline, CDR1 is SQVTM, CDR2 ANQGSEA. Trimming stripped 5 bases from V and 4 bases from J, with 23 bases between. Here the CDR3 DNA reads TGCAGCGTTCTGAGTTTGGGTCCGCGGGGGCTCACTGAAGCTTTCTTT. Translating gives CSVLSLGPRGLTEAFF. Filled out from reference TRBV29-1 and TRBJ1-1, the complete variable domain reads SAVISQKPSRDICQRGTSLTIQCQVDSQVTMMFWYRQQPGQSLTLIATANQGSEATYESGFVIDKFPISRPNLTFSTLTVSNMSPEDSSIYLCSVLSLGPRGLTEAFFGQGTRLTVV.

V gene TRBV10-1 combines with J gene TRBJ2-7, with 9 bases matching TRBD2. After removal of 1 base from V and 5 bases from J, the junction contained 12 bases not matched to a gene. CDR1 is WNHNN, CDR2 SYGVQD, per germline (reference sequence). This CDR3 is built from 17 residues. The CDR3: CASSECSSGTRGNEQYF. The CDR3 DNA reads TGCGCCAGCAGTGAGTGTTCTAGCGGGACCCGGGGGAACGAGCAGTACTTC.

The CDR3 sequence: CASSPPRGEKLFF. The CDR3, as DNA: TGTGCCAGCAGCCCCCCCCGAGGCGAAAAACTGTTTTTT. V gene TRBV28 combines with J gene TRBJ1-4; D not certain. V was trimmed by 6 bases and J by 8 bases, leaving 13 bases between them. The CDR3 is 13 residues long. Germline V CDR1 and CDR2: MDHEN, SYDVKM.